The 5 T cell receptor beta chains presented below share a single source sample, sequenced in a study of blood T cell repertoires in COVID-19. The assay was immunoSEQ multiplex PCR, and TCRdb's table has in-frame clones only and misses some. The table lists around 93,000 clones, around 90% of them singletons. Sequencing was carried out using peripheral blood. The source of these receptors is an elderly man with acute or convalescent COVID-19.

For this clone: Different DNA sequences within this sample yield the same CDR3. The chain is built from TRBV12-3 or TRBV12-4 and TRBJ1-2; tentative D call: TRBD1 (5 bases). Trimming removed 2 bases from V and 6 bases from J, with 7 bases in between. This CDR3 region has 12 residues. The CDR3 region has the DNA TGTGCCAGCAGTTTACAGGGTGATGGCTACACCTTC. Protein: CASSLQGDGYTF.

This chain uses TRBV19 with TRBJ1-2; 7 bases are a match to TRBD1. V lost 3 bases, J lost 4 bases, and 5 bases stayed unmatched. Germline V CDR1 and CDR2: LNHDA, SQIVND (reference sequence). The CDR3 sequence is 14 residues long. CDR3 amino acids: CASSMSGTAYGYTF. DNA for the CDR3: TGTGCCAGTAGTATGAGTGGGACAGCCTATGGCTACACCTTC.

The CDR3 reads CATGRANSPLHF. CDR3 DNA: TGTGCGACCGGCAGGGCTAATTCACCCCTCCACTTT. The chain is built from TRBV3-1 (or the pseudogene TRBV3-2) and TRBJ1-6; possibly TRBD1 for D (5 bases). The length of the CDR3 is 12 residues. Germline V gene sequence: CDR1 LGHDT, CDR2 YNNKEL (reference sequence).

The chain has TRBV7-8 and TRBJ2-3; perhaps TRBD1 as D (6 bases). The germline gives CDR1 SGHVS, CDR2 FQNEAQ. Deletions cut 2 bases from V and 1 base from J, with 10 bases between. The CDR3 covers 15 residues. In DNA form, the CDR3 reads TGTGCCAGCAGCTTACAGGGGTTGGGCACAGATACGCAGTATTTT. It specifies CASSLQGLGTDTQYF.

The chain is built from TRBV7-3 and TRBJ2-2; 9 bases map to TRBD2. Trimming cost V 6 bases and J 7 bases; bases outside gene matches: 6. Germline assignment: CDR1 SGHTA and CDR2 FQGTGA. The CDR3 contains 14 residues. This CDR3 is CASSIAGADGELFF. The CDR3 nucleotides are TGTGCCAGCAGTATAGCGGGAGCGGACGGGGAGCTGTTTTTT.